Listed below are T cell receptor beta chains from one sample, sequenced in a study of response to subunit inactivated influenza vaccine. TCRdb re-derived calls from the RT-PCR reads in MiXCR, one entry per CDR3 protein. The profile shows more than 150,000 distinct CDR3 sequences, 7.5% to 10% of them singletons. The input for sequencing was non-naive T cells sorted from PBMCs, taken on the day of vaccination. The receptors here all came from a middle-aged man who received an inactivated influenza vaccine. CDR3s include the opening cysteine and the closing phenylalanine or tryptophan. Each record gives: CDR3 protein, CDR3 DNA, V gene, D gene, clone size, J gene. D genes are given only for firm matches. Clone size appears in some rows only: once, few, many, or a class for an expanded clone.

CDR3: CAISSGQNTEAFF
DNA: TGTGCCATCAGTTCGGGACAGAACACTGAAGCTTTCTTT
V: TRBV10-3
D: -
size: -
J: TRBJ1-1

CDR3: CASSGREGRFNEQFF
DNA: TGTGCCAGCAGCGGACGGGAGGGCCGGTTCAATGAGCAGTTCTTC
V: TRBV9
D: TRBD2
size: few
J: TRBJ2-1

CDR3: CASSQGQVNTGELFF
DNA: TGTGCCAGCAGCCAAGGACAGGTGAACACCGGGGAGCTGTTTTTT
V: TRBV5-6
D: TRBD1
size: -
J: TRBJ2-2

CDR3: CAWSRGGGGVTEAFF
DNA: TGTGCCTGGAGTCGGGGTGGGGGCGGTGTCACTGAAGCTTTCTTT
V: TRBV30
D: -
size: many
J: TRBJ1-1

CDR3: CSASPTARVPSSYNEQFF
DNA: TGCAGTGCTAGCCCCACAGCAAGGGTCCCGAGCTCCTACAATGAGCAGTTCTTC
V: TRBV20-1
D: -
size: -
J: TRBJ2-1

CDR3: CASSLGGERAKNIQYF
DNA: TGCGCCAGCAGCTTGGGAGGGGAACGAGCCAAAAACATTCAGTACTTC
V: TRBV5-1
D: -
size: few
J: TRBJ2-4

CDR3: CAWSVIRTYVSGANVLTF
DNA: TGTGCCTGGAGTGTAATCCGGACTTACGTCTCTGGGGCCAACGTCCTGACTTTC
V: TRBV30
D: -
size: few
J: TRBJ2-6

CDR3: CASSTLLLAGLFNEQFF
DNA: TGTGCCAGCAGCACCTTGCTTCTAGCGGGACTTTTCAATGAGCAGTTCTTC
V: TRBV11-1
D: TRBD2
size: -
J: TRBJ2-1

CDR3: CASSLSPGGTYEQYF
DNA: TGTGCCAGCAGCTTATCGCCGGGAGGGACTTACGAGCAGTACTTC
V: TRBV7-2
D: TRBD2
size: many
J: TRBJ2-7

CDR3: CSASDMIYGYTF
DNA: TGCAGTGCCAGTGACATGATCTATGGCTACACCTTC
V: TRBV20-1
D: -
size: -
J: TRBJ1-2

CDR3: CASSQEKGRNFYEQYF
DNA: TGCGCCAGCAGCCAGGAAAAAGGACGGAATTTCTACGAGCAGTACTTC
V: TRBV4-3
D: -
size: -
J: TRBJ2-7

CDR3: CSARDPGQGLEKLFF
DNA: TGCAGTGCTAGAGATCCCGGCCAGGGGCTAGAAAAACTGTTTTTT
V: TRBV20-1
D: -
size: -
J: TRBJ1-4

CDR3: CASSYSTGYEQYF
DNA: TGTGCCAGCAGTTACTCTACCGGCTACGAGCAGTACTTC
V: TRBV6-5
D: -
size: many
J: TRBJ2-7

CDR3: CAISESIAGSGRYNEQFF
DNA: TGTGCCATCAGTGAGTCGATAGCGGGCTCAGGACGCTACAATGAGCAGTTCTTC
V: TRBV10-3
D: TRBD2
size: many
J: TRBJ2-1

CDR3: CASSLSAGLGDTQYF
DNA: TGTGCCAGCAGTTTATCTGCGGGACTCGGAGATACGCAGTATTTT
V: TRBV28
D: -
size: -
J: TRBJ2-3

CDR3: CASSLERGFSSYNEQFF
DNA: TGCGCCAGCAGCTTGGAGCGGGGCTTCAGCTCCTACAATGAGCAGTTCTTC
V: TRBV5-1
D: TRBD2
size: few
J: TRBJ2-1

CDR3: CASSLVFGGRAGETQYF
DNA: TGTGCCAGCAGCTTAGTTTTCGGCGGGAGGGCAGGTGAGACCCAGTACTTC
V: TRBV7-8
D: TRBD2
size: few
J: TRBJ2-5

CDR3: CASSILVSLSGANVLTF
DNA: TGTGCCAGCAGCATCCTCGTCTCGCTCTCTGGGGCCAACGTCCTGACTTTC
V: TRBV11-2
D: -
size: few
J: TRBJ2-6

CDR3: CASRPDRGQSYGYTF
DNA: TGTGCCAGCAGGCCAGACAGGGGGCAGAGCTATGGCTACACCTTC
V: TRBV2
D: TRBD1
size: few
J: TRBJ1-2

CDR3: CASSKFFAREQYF
DNA: TGTGCCAGCAGCAAGTTTTTCGCCCGAGAGCAGTACTTC
V: TRBV21-1
D: -
size: many
J: TRBJ2-7

CDR3: CASSARGTGRDEQYF
DNA: TGTGCCAGCAGCGCGCGCGGGACAGGGCGTGACGAGCAGTACTTC
V: TRBV9
D: TRBD1
size: few
J: TRBJ2-7

CDR3: CASRTDLGRAYEQYF
DNA: TGTGCCAGCAGAACAGACCTGGGGCGGGCCTACGAGCAGTACTTC
V: TRBV6-2/TRBV6-3
D: -
size: few
J: TRBJ2-7

CDR3: CASSGSLTEAFF
DNA: TGTGCCAGCAGCGGGAGTCTCACTGAAGCTTTCTTT
V: TRBV9
D: -
size: few
J: TRBJ1-1

CDR3: CASSTRQGYTGELFF
DNA: TGTGCCAGCAGCACTCGACAGGGGTACACCGGGGAGCTGTTTTTT
V: TRBV7-2
D: TRBD1
size: many
J: TRBJ2-2

CDR3: CASSPRGRENEKLFF
DNA: TGTGCCAGCAGCCCCCGGGGAAGGGAGAATGAAAAACTGTTTTTT
V: TRBV7-8
D: -
size: many
J: TRBJ1-4

CDR3: CASSPRTGGATGDLFF
DNA: TGTGCCAGCTCACCCCGGACAGGGGGCGCGACCGGGGACCTGTTTTTT
V: TRBV18
D: TRBD1
size: -
J: TRBJ2-2

CDR3: CASSFLINTEAFF
DNA: TGTGCCAGCAGTTTCCTAATCAACACTGAAGCTTTCTTT
V: TRBV28
D: -
size: many
J: TRBJ1-1

CDR3: CASRTVGGYTF
DNA: TGTGCCAGCAGGACGGTTGGGGGCTACACCTTC
V: TRBV12-3/TRBV12-4
D: -
size: many
J: TRBJ1-2

CDR3: CASSLGLRQPQHF
DNA: TGTGCTAGCAGCTTAGGATTAAGGCAGCCCCAGCATTTT
V: TRBV7-7
D: -
size: few
J: TRBJ1-5

CDR3: CASSPGGGWGETQYF
DNA: TGTGCCAGCAGCCCCGGGGGGGGATGGGGGGAGACCCAGTACTTC
V: TRBV6-1
D: TRBD2
size: few
J: TRBJ2-5

CDR3: CASSQESSDTGELFF
DNA: TGTGCCAGCAGCCAAGAATCTAGCGACACCGGGGAGCTGTTTTTT
V: TRBV4-2
D: -
size: few
J: TRBJ2-2

CDR3: CASSLTGTGNTEAFF
DNA: TGCGCCAGCAGCTTGACCGGGACTGGGAACACTGAAGCTTTCTTT
V: TRBV5-1
D: -
size: few
J: TRBJ1-1

CDR3: CASSSISTSGGAEQYF
DNA: TGTGCCAGCAGCTCAATATCTACTAGCGGGGGGGCGGAGCAGTACTTC
V: TRBV7-8
D: TRBD2
size: -
J: TRBJ2-7

CDR3: CSARGGVEQFF
DNA: TGCAGTGCTAGAGGGGGGGTTGAGCAGTTCTTC
V: TRBV20-1
D: -
size: -
J: TRBJ2-1

CDR3: CASSLPGQGVHEQYF
DNA: TGTGCCAGCAGTTTACCGGGACAGGGGGTCCACGAGCAGTACTTC
V: TRBV12-3/TRBV12-4
D: TRBD1
size: -
J: TRBJ2-7